What follows are 32 T cell receptor beta chains derived from one specimen sequenced in a study of OX40 agonist ivuxolimab in advanced cancers. TCRdb's copy holds only in-frame clones and misses some; the assay was immunoSEQ multiplex PCR. The table has over 55,000 clones, around 89% seen once. Sequences were derived from CD4+ or CD8+ T cells sorted from blood, sampled in a trial of the OX40 agonist ivuxolimab. The origin of the receptors is an adult with an advanced solid tumor such as melanoma, head and neck, liver or kidney cancer.

The CDR3 sequence: CASSSGQNYGYTF. CDR3 coding DNA: TGTGCCAGCAGCTCCGGACAGAACTATGGCTACACCTTC. The rearrangement links TRBV5-5 to TRBJ1-2, with a tentative D call TRBD1 (6 bases). The CDR3 is made up of 13 amino acids. CDR1 SGHKS and CDR2 YYEKEE come from the germline V gene (reference sequence). With 3 bases removed from V and 2 bases from J, the gap between germline ends came to 8 bases.

The rearrangement joins TRBV6-4 to TRBJ2-1, with D unclear. Germline assignment: CDR1 MRHNA and CDR2 SNTAGT. The CDR3 has 15 residues. Trimming cost V 4 bases and J 1 base, with 11 bases left between them. This chain's CDR3 is CASSVETSSYNEQFF. The CDR3 DNA sequence: TGTGCCAGCAGTGTCGAGACTTCTTCCTACAATGAGCAGTTCTTC.

A single count supports this clone. The chain couples TRBV30 to TRBJ2-7; 7 bases map to TRBD2. V shed 2 bases, J shed 7 bases, and the junction held 14 bases outside the gene matches. The CDR3 length is 15 residues. Germline CDR1 is GTSNPN and CDR2 is SVGIG (reference sequence). CDR3 coding DNA: TGTGCCTGGAGTCCCCGACCGGGGACGCGGGGGGAGCAGTACTTC. Translation gives CAWSPRPGTRGEQYF.

With regard to this clone: One end of the junction is discordant with germline, which a read error may explain. The chain carries TRBV18 and TRBJ1-6, with 7 bases lining up with TRBD1. Germline V gives CDR1 KGHSH, CDR2 LQKENI. This CDR3 has 13 residues. The CDR3 spells CASSPQGNSPLHF. The CDR3 DNA follows: TGTGCCAGCTCGCCACAGGGGAATTCACCCCTCCACTTT.

This clone was counted between two and nine times. V usage is TRBV6-4 and J usage is TRBJ2-1; TRBD2 matches 9 bases. CDR1 is MRHNA and CDR2 is SNTAGT in the germline V gene. The junction had 5 bases not matched to a gene; V was cut back by 2 bases and J by 9 bases. The CDR3 is made up of 14 amino acids. The chain's CDR3 is CASSDGGGAGEQFF. The CDR3 DNA follows: TGTGCCAGCAGTGACGGCGGGGGGGCCGGTGAGCAGTTCTTC.

This clone was detected only once. The CDR3 nucleotides read TGTGCCAGTAGTATTCAGGGGGCACCCCAAGAGACCCAGTACTTC. Translated, it gives CASSIQGAPQETQYF. J is TRBJ2-5 and V is TRBV19, with 8 bases identical to TRBD1. V dropped 3 bases and J dropped 1; count of bases not matched to a gene: 4. This CDR3 spans 15 amino acids. Germline assignment: CDR1 LNHDA and CDR2 SQIVND (reference sequence).

This sequence joins TRBV18 and TRBJ2-3, with no clear D. The V and J ends lost 0 bases and 0 bases respectively, with 4 bases between them. The CDR3 totals 14 residues. Germline CDR1 reads KGHSH; CDR2 reads LQKENI. For the CDR3, the DNA is TGTGCCAGCTCACCACCCGGGAGCACAGATACGCAGTATTTT. It codes for CASSPPGSTDTQYF.

This clone has a single count. The chain links TRBV13 to TRBJ1-2, with TRBD1 matching 12 bases. J gave up 7 bases and V 5 bases, and 5 bases lay outside the gene matches. The CDR3 runs to 14 residues. Germline V CDR1 and CDR2: PRHDT, FYEKMQ (reference sequence). CDR3 DNA sequence: TGTGCCAGCAGCGGGACAGGGGGCTCCGGTGGCTACACCTTC. Protein: CASSGTGGSGGYTF.

V and J are TRBV30 and TRBJ2-7; 9 bases map to TRBD2. The V and J ends lost 5 bases and 3 bases, in that order; junction bases with no gene match: 8. CDR3 length equals 14 residues. Germline CDR1 reads GTSNPN; CDR2 reads SVGIG (reference sequence). The DNA of the CDR3 is TGTGCCTGGGGCAGCCTAGCGGGAATCTACGAGCAGTACTTC. Encoded protein: CAWGSLAGIYEQYF.

The chain joins TRBV19 to TRBJ1-1; D perhaps matches TRBD1 (5 bases). The ends were cut back, 9 bases at V and 4 bases at J, with 24 bases in the middle. Germline V gives CDR1 LNHDA, CDR2 SQIVND (reference sequence). The CDR3 covers 16 residues. CDR3 bases: TGTGCCAGCAGAAACCTAAGCGGCAGGGAAGGCACTGAAGCTTTCTTT. Amino acids: CASRNLSGREGTEAFF.

The chain carries TRBV4-3 and TRBJ1-5; the D is unclear. Germline V gene lookup returns CDR1 LGHNA and CDR2 YSLEER. The CDR3 has 18 amino acids. V lost 1 base and J 0 bases, leaving 16 bases between the germline ends. CDR3 amino acids: CASSQVHETRFSNQPQHF. The CDR3 DNA is TGCGCCAGCAGCCAAGTTCACGAGACACGTTTTAGCAATCAGCCCCAGCATTTT.

V usage is TRBV2 and J usage is TRBJ2-6, with 7 bases aligning to TRBD2. The CDR3 is 14 amino acids. The ends lost 5 bases at V and 4 bases at J; junction bases unmatched: 2. The V gene's germline CDR1 is SNHLY and CDR2 FYNNEI. The CDR3, as DNA: TGTGCCAGCAGTCGGGGGGACGGGGCCAACGTCCTGACTTTC. Its translation is CASSRGDGANVLTF.

The V call is TRBV28, the J call TRBJ2-2, with D perhaps matching TRBD2 (6 bases). This CDR3 is built from 15 residues. Deletions cut 4 bases from V and 0 bases from J, with 9 bases between. CDR1 MDHEN and CDR2 SYDVKM come from the germline V gene. The CDR3 nucleotides read TGTGCCAGCAGTTCTGGCGGGGCGAACACCGGGGAGCTGTTTTTT. This encodes CASSSGGANTGELFF.

This sequence joins TRBV5-6 and TRBJ1-1, with 7 bases fitting TRBD1. CDR3 length equals 16 residues. The germline gives CDR1 SGHDT, CDR2 YYEEEE. V gave up 4 bases and J gave up 5 bases; unmatched junction bases: 14. The CDR3: CASSPPLRGRSTEAFF. DNA for the CDR3: TGTGCCAGCAGCCCTCCACTTAGGGGGCGAAGTACTGAAGCTTTCTTT.

The chain has TRBV4-2 and TRBJ2-3; 11 bases match TRBD2. Germline V CDR1 and CDR2: LGHNA, YNFKEQ. With 1 base clipped from V and 3 bases from J, the junction kept 3 bases outside the gene matches. The length of the CDR3 is 16 residues. This CDR3 is CASSQGLAGGTDTQYF. CDR3 nucleotide sequence: TGTGCCAGCAGCCAAGGCTTAGCGGGAGGGACAGATACGCAGTATTTT.

The V and J genes are TRBV2 and TRBJ1-3; D is unresolved. Germline-derived CDR1 and CDR2 are SNHLY and FYNNEI. The CDR3 totals 16 residues. Deletions cut 0 bases from V and 0 bases from J, with 9 bases between. CDR3 bases: TGTGCCAGCAGTGAAGCACGCAGCCTCTCTGGAAACACCATATATTTT. This sequence encodes CASSEARSLSGNTIYF.

The table lists this clone with a few counts. This chain links TRBV7-9 with TRBJ2-5; tentatively, D is TRBD1 or TRBD2 (5 bases each). The CDR3 contains 15 residues. V lost 2 bases to trimming and J lost 5 bases, with 15 bases between them. Germline CDR1 is SEHNR and CDR2 is FQNEAQ (reference sequence). This CDR3 reads CASSLTEGSRETQYF. Here the CDR3 DNA reads TGTGCCAGCAGCTTAACCGAGGGGTCCCGGGAGACCCAGTACTTC.

The chain couples TRBV7-9 to TRBJ2-7, with 9 bases aligning to TRBD1. Germline V lookup: CDR1 SEHNR, CDR2 FQNEAQ (reference sequence). The CDR3 contains 13 residues. V shed 6 bases, J shed 5 bases, and the junction held 5 bases outside the gene matches. The chain's CDR3 is CASRGQGRNEQYF. The CDR3 bases are TGTGCCAGCAGGGGACAGGGTCGGAACGAGCAGTACTTC.

This chain joins TRBV19 and TRBJ1-5; D might be TRBD1 (5 bases). This CDR3 has 16 residues. Trimming pared 7 bases from V and 3 bases from J, leaving 19 bases between. Germline-derived CDR1 and CDR2 are LNHDA and SQIVND (reference sequence). The CDR3 loop reads CASTLGTAWSNQPQHF. The CDR3 DNA follows: TGTGCCAGTACCCTCGGGACCGCCTGGTCCAATCAGCCCCAGCATTTT. Full variable domain (rest looked up from reference TRBV19 and TRBJ1-5): DGGITQSPKYLFRKEGQNVTLSCEQNLNHDAMYWYRQDPGQGLRLIYYSQIVNDFQKGDIAEGYSVSREKKESFPLTVTSAQKNPTAFYLCASTLGTAWSNQPQHFGDGTRLSIL.

The chain carries TRBV6-1 and TRBJ2-3; D perhaps matches TRBD1 (6 bases). Germline lookup yields CDR1 MNHNS and CDR2 SASEGT. Deletions cut 1 base from V and 14 bases from J, with 10 bases between. CDR3 size: 11 residues. CDR3 sequence: CASSEETGRYF. The CDR3 DNA reads TGTGCCAGCAGTGAAGAAACAGGGCGGTATTTT.

This sequence joins TRBV5-4 and TRBJ2-5; 8 bases line up with TRBD2. The CDR3 runs 15 residues. The trim removed 4 bases at V and 5 bases at J, leaving 10 bases unmatched. The germline V gene has CDR1 SGHNT and CDR2 YYREEE (reference sequence). The CDR3 sequence is CASSAPSGGEETQYF. CDR3 sequence (DNA): TGTGCCAGCAGCGCCCCGTCCGGGGGGGAGGAGACCCAGTACTTC.

This clone was seen more than once but under ten times. CDR3 sequence reads: CSAQGETQYF. DNA for the CDR3: TGCAGTGCACAGGGAGAGACCCAGTACTTC. This sequence joins TRBV20-1 and TRBJ2-5; D possibly corresponds to TRBD1 (6 bases). The CDR3 consists of 10 residues. The germline CDR1 and CDR2 sequences are DFQATT and SNEGSKA (reference sequence). V lost 6 bases to trimming and J lost 4 bases, with 6 bases between them.

The CDR3 nucleotides read TGTGCCAGTAGGCAACAGGATACGAACACCGGGGAGCTGTTTTTT. Amino acids: CASRQQDTNTGELFF. The chain joins TRBV19 to TRBJ2-2, with TRBD1 as a possible D gene (5 bases). CDR1 is LNHDA, CDR2 SQIVND, per germline (reference sequence). V was shortened by 6 bases and J by 0 bases, with 11 bases between the two germline ends. CDR3 length: 15 residues.

This clone showed up just once. The chain links TRBV9 to TRBJ2-5; unclear D gene. Trimming took off 6 bases at V and 7 bases at J, with 10 bases between the two ends. Germline CDR1 is SGDLS and CDR2 is YYNGEE. The length of the CDR3 is 11 residues. The CDR3 bases are TGTGCCAGCACCCTTAAGCGGACCCAGTACTTC. Its translation is CASTLKRTQYF.

This clone was picked up a small number of times. Other DNA sequences within the sample encode an identical CDR3. V is TRBV28 and J is TRBJ1-2, with D hard to call. The germline CDR1 and CDR2 sequences are MDHEN and SYDVKM. The CDR3 is 11 amino acids. V lost 6 bases and J lost 7, with 9 bases in between. CDR3 sequence: CASSPDGGYTF. CDR3 in DNA: TGTGCCAGCAGCCCTGACGGTGGCTACACCTTC.

This chain uses TRBV12-1 with TRBJ1-2. TRBV12-1 is a known pseudogene. The CDR3 consists of 19 residues. The chain's CDR3 is CASSGGSGALKLANYGYTF. The CDR3 DNA sequence: TGTGCCAGCAGCGGGGGGTCTGGGGCTCTAAAATTAGCTAACTATGGCTACACCTTC.

J is TRBJ2-7 and V is TRBV28; D uncertain. The V gene's germline CDR1 is MDHEN and CDR2 SYDVKM. Between the trimmed V and J ends, which lost 8 bases and 2 bases, there was a span of 16 bases. The CDR3 extends over 14 amino acids. The CDR3 bases are TGTGCCAGCGGGTCGTACGGTGAACCCTACGAGCAGTACTTC. Translating gives CASGSYGEPYEQYF.

J is TRBJ2-3 and V is TRBV7-6; D possibly corresponds to TRBD1 (6 bases). Germline-derived CDR1 and CDR2 are SGHVS and FNYEAQ. V lost 2 bases, J lost 4 bases, and 13 bases lay in between. The CDR3 runs 15 residues. Here the CDR3 reads CASSLIVAGADTQYF. DNA of the CDR3: TGTGCCAGCAGCTTAATAGTGGCAGGGGCAGATACGCAGTATTTT.

This chain's CDR3 is CASSMIGLAGGQETQYF. CDR3 DNA: TGTGCCAGCAGTATGATCGGACTAGCGGGAGGACAAGAGACCCAGTACTTC. V gene TRBV28 combines with J gene TRBJ2-5; 14 nucleotides match TRBD2. Per germline, CDR1 MDHEN and CDR2 SYDVKM. The CDR3 is made up of 17 amino acids. J lost 2 bases, V lost 5 bases, and 7 bases had no gene match.

This chain joins TRBV18 and TRBJ1-1; D unresolved. Trimming left V 6 bases short and J 4 bases short, with 12 bases between. The CDR3 runs 13 residues. The V gene's germline CDR1 is KGHSH and CDR2 LQKENI. CDR3 in amino acids: CASSPTKVTEAFF. CDR3 nucleotides: TGTGCCAGCTCCCCTACCAAGGTCACTGAAGCTTTCTTT. Filled out from reference TRBV18 and TRBJ1-1, the complete variable domain reads NAGVMQNPRHLVRRRGQEARLRCSPMKGHSHVYWYRQLPEEGLKFMVYLQKENIIDESGMPKERFSAEFPKEGPSILRIQQVVRGDSAAYFCASSPTKVTEAFFGQGTRLTVV.

The chain has TRBV30 and TRBJ1-1, with D possibly matching TRBD1 (6 bases). CDR3 length: 16 residues. Trimming took 0 bases from V and 1 from J, leaving 15 bases between them. Germline-derived CDR1 and CDR2 are GTSNPN and SVGIG (reference sequence). CDR3 nucleotide sequence: TGTGCCTGGAGTGTACGGGGGGCTACCAAGAACACTGAAGCTTTCTTT. Its protein is CAWSVRGATKNTEAFF.

The V call is TRBV19, the J call TRBJ2-7; perhaps D is TRBD1 or TRBD2 (6 bases each). Germline loops: CDR1 LNHDA, CDR2 SQIVND (reference sequence). The CDR3 sequence is 15 residues long. V was cut by 8 bases and J by 0 bases, with 17 bases left in between. CDR3 region: CASGDPGASSYEQYF. CDR3 in DNA: TGTGCCAGTGGAGACCCGGGGGCCTCCTCCTACGAGCAGTACTTC.